Given below is one T cell receptor (beta chain) in context. The specificity of this receptor is unknown. Within one base of it there is no much larger clone, and no base qualities were kept. From cysteine to phenylalanine, the CDR3 is 13 amino acids long. This entry keeps only the CDR3 DNA: 39 bases, framed from base 1. CDR1 and CDR2, per the germline V gene (reference sequence), are MNHEY and SMNVEV. V was cut back by 4 bases and J by 8 bases, leaving a gap of 11 bases between them. TCR CDR3 regions were amplified from genomic DNA by multiplex PCR using the deep immunoSEQ assay. Genomic DNA extracted from each cell subset was distributed evenly over all wells of several immunoSEQ 96-well plates, and each plate served as one replicate. For sorted subsets, around 200 ng genomic DNA, equal to 25,000 to 35,000 T cell genomes, was loaded into each replicate PCR. The purified libraries were quantified using a Qubit 3.0 fluorometer, sized with a Bioanalyzer 2100, and then quantified again using the KAPA Library Quantification kit. Every immunoSEQ 96-well plate was sequenced on a separate single-read 150-cycle Illumina NextSeq 550 flow cell. The authors' analysis ran thus. Because only junctional sequences without quality scores were contained in the immunoSEQ output, filtering matching that applied to full-length reads could not be performed. To assign V/J genes and CDR3, sequences were annotated against IMGT germline references using PyIR, a Python wrapper for IgBLAST v1.9. Reads were filtered out if the reads had weak V/J assignments (E-value above 1e-6), no CDR3, stop codons, out-of-frame junctions, or ambiguous translated residues. V3J clonotypes were defined as sequences sharing the same inferred V gene, J gene, and CDR3 amino acid sequence. Percentage overlap between repertoires was computed as shared unique clonotypes divided by the size of the smaller repertoire. Richness of each repertoire was evaluated using RTK rarefaction, the Chao1 estimator, and Recon v2.1 estimates of unobserved clonotypes. OLGA was used to compute generation probabilities for all TCRbeta clonotypes that the gDNA method yielded from a handful of donors. TCRdb took this table from immuneACCESS and kept in-frame rearrangements with V and J called. Such tables lack part of the clones; where checked against another copy, unresolved V genes explain under half of the gap, and the rest is unexplained. The V and J calls and the clone size are those of that table, but D and trimming were determined from the DNA. The sample contains about 690,000 clones, 90% of them found a single time. More than 30% of the sample is in the top ten clones.

The data were taken from a study of shared clonotypes between healthy human individuals (dated by TCRdb to 2020 to 2021). Concerning the study at large: A few men and a couple of women, aged 18 to 49 years, made up the cohort. To estimate repertoire size and how much clonotypes are shared between individuals, the study performed deep sequencing of blood TCR repertoires from a few healthy adults. Libraries were prepared and TCR repertoires were sequenced by different laboratories using diverse techniques, in order to increase sequencing depth and limit assay-specific biases. For each donor, CD4 naive and CD4 memory were each given three plates, CD8 naive was given two plates, and CD8 memory was given one plate. Per donor, leukapheresis produced somewhere between about 0.8 and 9.5 billion PBMCs.

The donors were healthy, HIV-negative adults who had no recently reported acute infections or vaccinations. Every donor was a Caucasian adult residing in Nashville, Tennessee, USA. The CD8 memory samples were a combination of magnetically selected CD45RO+ cells and CCR7-negative CD45RA+ effector memory (TemRA) cells. After blood collection by leukapheresis, PBMCs were isolated using Ficoll-Histopaque density gradient centrifugation and then cryopreserved in the vapor phase of liquid nitrogen. Analytical flow cytometry was used to check the purity and quantity of each magnetically sorted T cell population. Genomic DNA was isolated from every sorted fraction and measured by UV absorbance on a Nanodrop 2000c. Points the paper makes about the study in general: Sampling was restricted to blood, and TCR repertoires in tissue are likely to differ from TCR repertoires in blood. Incomplete sequencing was indicated by rarefaction of sorted-subset datasets, despite the large sequencing depth. The small number of donors limited the genetic and exposure-history diversity represented. Compared with non-shared clonotypes, clonotypes shared by all four sorted-subset donors had higher generation probabilities. Sharing across four donors was observed for approximately 4.6% of naive CD4, around 3.5% of naive CD8, 2.3% of memory CD4, and around 0.4% of memory CD8 clonotypes. Pairwise subsampling indicated that sequencing depth was expected to affect the degree of clonotype sharing among donors. Naive subsets generally had larger estimated clonotype richness than memory subsets did.

This chain is built from TRBV27 and TRBJ1-4; the D gene is unclear. The source of this sequence is a man aged 18 to 30 in good health. Some clones in this sample may be carry-over from other donors' samples. What was sequenced was memory CD8+ T cells from PBMCs. Sample cell subset or site, as interpreted from the label and publication: CD45RO+ cells pooled with CCR7-negative TemRA cells. The DNA reads TGTGCCAGCAGTTCCCGGCTGGGAGAAAAACTGTTTTTT. This is translated as CASSSRLGEKLFF.